This T cell receptor (beta chain) comes out of a study of T cell responses to AZD1222 COVID-19 vaccine. Study-wide points: Most donors were white British, females outnumbered males, and clonal diversity was possibly underestimated. Across the whole spike, CD4 TCRs peaked at regions 160-218 and 743-854.

Using immunoSEQ multiplex PCR, the repertoire was profiled, and TCRdb retains in-frame clones only, with some absent. The table has roughly 110,000 clones, roughly 90% seen once. Points on this clone: Its antigen is undetermined.

The V and J ends lost 4 bases and 4 bases respectively, with 11 bases between them. CDR1 and CDR2 (germline): LNHDA, SQIVND (reference sequence). This CDR3 comprises 14 residues. This specimen was peripheral blood, taken on day 0 of AZD1222 vaccination. This clonotype was sampled from an adult in good health. The rearrangement links TRBV19 to TRBJ2-1; no clear D. The CDR3 sequence: CASSSTQEYNEQFF. In DNA form, the CDR3 reads TGTGCCAGTAGTAGTACACAAGAGTACAATGAGCAGTTCTTC.